This paragraph covers one T cell receptor (beta chain) sequence. This record belongs to a study of control samples from healthy donors and cancer patients. Assay used: immunoSEQ multiplex PCR; TCRdb lists only in-frame clones, some missing. The top ten hold 1% of the sample, which has about 160,000 clones, under 96% seen once. CDR3 size: 13 residues. Trimming stripped 8 bases from V and 7 bases from J, with 15 bases between. In germline, CDR1 is LNHDA, CDR2 SQIVND (reference sequence). The receptor comes from a woman in her twenties or thirties in good health. The sample taken for sequencing was blood. The V and J genes are TRBV19 and TRBJ1-5; perhaps TRBD1 as D (6 bases). The CDR3 loop is CASQGRDGQPQHF. The CDR3 DNA reads as TGTGCCAGTCAGGGGAGGGACGGGCAGCCCCAGCATTTT.